The 25 T cell receptor beta chains in this list originate from one sample, sequenced in a study of control samples from healthy donors and cancer patients. TCRdb's copy holds only in-frame clones and misses some; the assay was immunoSEQ multiplex PCR. The sample includes about 200,000 clones. The sample consisted of blood. The source of these receptors is a woman in her twenties or thirties in good health.

The V and J genes are TRBV9 and TRBJ2-5; 7 bases fit TRBD2. Germline loops: CDR1 SGDLS, CDR2 YYNGEE. This CDR3 spans 16 amino acids. J gave up 4 bases and V 0 bases, and 9 bases lay outside the gene matches. The CDR3 reads CASSVGIGEGTETQYF. Written as DNA, the CDR3 is TGTGCCAGCAGCGTAGGGATCGGGGAGGGCACAGAGACCCAGTACTTC.

The chain carries TRBV3-1 (or the pseudogene TRBV3-2) and TRBJ2-7; no definite D call. CDR1 is LGHDT, CDR2 YNNKEL, per germline (reference sequence). The CDR3 is 11 amino acids. V was cut by 4 bases and J by 2 bases, with 3 bases left in between. CDR3 loop: CASSRTYEQYF. As DNA, the CDR3 is TGTGCCAGCAGCCGCACCTACGAGCAGTACTTC.

The chain uses TRBV28 and TRBJ1-2; D remains ambiguous. Germline V gives CDR1 MDHEN, CDR2 SYDVKM. Between the trimmed V and J ends, which lost 2 bases and 3 bases, there was a span of 7 bases. CDR3 length equals 13 residues. CDR3 region: CASSLRPDYGYTF. CDR3 nucleotide sequence: TGTGCCAGCAGTTTACGGCCAGACTATGGCTACACCTTC.

The chain joins TRBV7-2 to TRBJ1-4; D gene uncertain. CDR3 size: 14 residues. The germline V gene encodes CDR1 SGHTA and CDR2 FQGNSA. V was clipped by 5 bases and J by 2 bases, with 9 bases between them. The CDR3 DNA sequence: TGTGCCAGCAGCCGCCCTCCGACTAATGAAAAACTGTTTTTT. This sequence encodes CASSRPPTNEKLFF.

The chain recombines TRBV21-1 with TRBJ2-7; the listed D gene, TRBD2, was not tested against the DNA. TRBV21-1 is a pseudogene locus. The length of the CDR3 is 16 residues. CDR3 protein: CAGRAGGAPSSYEQYF. The CDR3, as DNA: TGTGCCGGAAGAGCGGGGGGGGCACCGAGCTCCTACGAGCAGTACTTC.

The chain carries TRBV5-1 and TRBJ1-2; D possibly corresponds to TRBD1 (5 bases). This CDR3 region has 16 residues. Trimming cost V 1 base and J 2 bases, with 15 bases left between them. Germline V gene sequence: CDR1 SGHRS, CDR2 YFSETQ. The CDR3 nucleotides read TGCGCCAGCAGCTTGTCAGGGAGAGTGGGCAACTATGGCTACACCTTC. Translation: CASSLSGRVGNYGYTF.

The chain couples TRBV28 to TRBJ1-2; possible D gene TRBD1, 5 bases. The CDR3 extends over 14 amino acids. The germline V and J ends were trimmed by 3 bases and 0 bases, with 8 bases remaining between them. Germline V gene sequence: CDR1 MDHEN, CDR2 SYDVKM. This CDR3 is CASSFLTANYGYTF. The CDR3 nucleotides are TGTGCCAGCAGTTTTTTGACAGCTAACTATGGCTACACCTTC.

The CDR3 DNA reads as TGTGCCAGTAGTAGGGGGACCGGAAATAGCAATCAGCCCCAGCATTTT. Residues: CASSRGTGNSNQPQHF. The chain recombines TRBV19 with TRBJ1-5, with TRBD1 as a possible D gene (5 bases). CDR1 and CDR2 (germline): LNHDA, SQIVND (reference sequence). This CDR3 has 16 amino acids. V was shortened by 4 bases and J by 0 bases, with 13 bases between the two germline ends.

The rearrangement links TRBV7-2 to TRBJ2-2, with 12 bases aligning to TRBD2. The CDR3 has 16 amino acids. J lost 3 bases, V lost 2 bases, and 1 base had no gene match. Germline V gene lookup returns CDR1 SGHTA and CDR2 FQGNSA. The CDR3 loop reads CASSLLAGGHTGELFF. Here the CDR3 DNA reads TGTGCCAGCAGCTTACTAGCGGGGGGGCACACCGGGGAGCTGTTTTTT.

V usage is TRBV5-6 and J usage is TRBJ2-3; TRBD1 agrees at 8 bases. Germline V gene lookup returns CDR1 SGHDT and CDR2 YYEEEE. Losses at the gene ends were 4 bases for V and 4 bases for J; bases not matched to a gene: 5. The length of the CDR3 is 14 residues. The DNA for the CDR3 is TGTGCCAGCAGCCTCCGGACAGGGCCAGATACGCAGTATTTT. Amino acid sequence: CASSLRTGPDTQYF.

The chain links TRBV18 to TRBJ2-7; 7 bases are shared with TRBD1. Germline V CDR1 and CDR2: KGHSH, LQKENI. V trimming: 4 bases; J trimming: 3 bases; junction bases outside the gene matches: 9. CDR3 length: 15 amino acids. CDR3 loop: CASSLTGTAIYEQYF. CDR3 in DNA: TGTGCCAGCTCACTTACCGGGACAGCGATCTACGAGCAGTACTTC.

The rearrangement links TRBV3-1 (or the pseudogene TRBV3-2) to TRBJ1-4; D may be TRBD1 (5 bases). Trimming took 3 bases from V and 13 from J, leaving 15 bases between them. The germline gives CDR1 LGHDT, CDR2 YNNKEL (reference sequence). CDR3 size: 13 residues. CDR3 nucleotides: TGTGCCAGCAGCCACTCCAGAGAGGGGAGACTGTTTTTT. Translating it yields CASSHSREGRLFF.

V and J are TRBV20-1 and TRBJ2-7, with 11 bases matching TRBD1. V dropped 3 bases and J dropped 3; count of bases not matched to a gene: 4. The CDR3 has 14 residues. The V gene's germline CDR1 is DFQATT and CDR2 SNEGSKA (reference sequence). CDR3 bases: TGCAGTGCTAGTGGGGGACAGGGGGGCTACGAGCAGTACTTC. Protein: CSASGGQGGYEQYF.

The rearrangement joins TRBV19 to TRBJ1-4, with a weak D call TRBD1 (6 bases). CDR3 length equals 13 residues. The V end was cut by 7 bases, the J end by 8 bases, with 14 bases between. CDR1 and CDR2 from the germline V gene are LNHDA and SQIVND (reference sequence). The chain's CDR3 is CASTNREGEKLFF. DNA for the CDR3: TGTGCCAGTACCAACAGGGAAGGGGAAAAACTGTTTTTT.

The chain recombines TRBV6-1 with TRBJ2-2, with 12 bases matching TRBD2. The CDR3 sequence is 15 residues long. Germline lookup yields CDR1 MNHNS and CDR2 SASEGT. Trimming took 2 bases from V and 6 from J; bases not matched to a gene: 1. For the CDR3, the DNA is TGTGCCAGCAGTGAACTAGCGGGGGGGCCCGGGGAGCTGTTTTTT. Protein sequence: CASSELAGGPGELFF.

V gene TRBV5-4 combines with J gene TRBJ1-5; the match to TRBD1 covers 9 bases. J lost 3 bases, V lost 0 bases, and 4 bases had no gene match. The CDR3 covers 16 residues. The germline V gene has CDR1 SGHNT and CDR2 YYREEE (reference sequence). The CDR3 DNA follows: TGTGCCAGCAGCTTGGCCGGGACAGGGAACAATCAGCCCCAGCATTTT. Translating it yields CASSLAGTGNNQPQHF.

The chain employs TRBV7-9 and TRBJ1-6; TRBD1 aligns across 11 bases. This CDR3 is 15 amino acids long. J gave up 7 bases and V 2 bases, and 1 base lay outside the gene matches. Germline CDR1 SEHNR, CDR2 FQNEAQ (reference sequence). CDR3 protein: CASSLRTGGNSPLHF. In DNA form, the CDR3 reads TGTGCCAGCAGCTTAAGGACAGGGGGCAATTCACCCCTCCACTTT.

The chain recombines TRBV7-9 with TRBJ2-7; no clear D gene. Trimming removed 7 bases from V and 5 bases from J, with 12 bases in between. The germline CDR1 and CDR2 sequences are SEHNR and FQNEAQ (reference sequence). There are 12 residues in the CDR3. The CDR3, as DNA: TGTGCCAGCATTGCTCAATCCGACGAGCAGTACTTC. Translation gives CASIAQSDEQYF.

The genes are TRBV6-2 or TRBV6-3 and TRBJ2-3, with TRBD2 matching over 13 bases. Germline V gives CDR1 MNHEY, CDR2 SVGEGT. The CDR3 is made up of 15 amino acids. Trimming cost V 4 bases and J 6 bases; bases outside gene matches: 4. The CDR3 nucleotides are TGTGCCAGCAGTTTGGGACTAGCGGGGACGGATACGCAGTATTTT. It yields the protein CASSLGLAGTDTQYF.

V and J are TRBV10-1 and TRBJ1-2; D is unclear. CDR1 is WNHNN and CDR2 is SYGVQD in the germline V gene (reference sequence). This CDR3 spans 13 amino acids. Trimming removed 4 bases from V and 2 bases from J, with 8 bases in between. As DNA, the CDR3 is TGCGCCAGCAGTGTCGGCCAAAACTATGGCTACACCTTC. It translates to CASSVGQNYGYTF.

This sequence joins TRBV6-6 and TRBJ2-7, with TRBD1 matching over 8 bases. The V gene's germline CDR1 is MNHNY and CDR2 SVGAGI (reference sequence). The CDR3 is made up of 13 amino acids. The junction had 4 bases not matched to a gene; V was cut back by 7 bases and J by 2 bases. The CDR3 reads CASTKDRAYEQYF. Written as DNA, the CDR3 is TGTGCCAGCACCAAGGACAGGGCCTACGAGCAGTACTTC.

The J gene is TRBJ1-2, the V gene TRBV7-9; D is perhaps TRBD1 (5 bases). Germline CDR1 and CDR2: SEHNR and FQNEAQ (reference sequence). The CDR3 totals 14 residues. With 4 bases removed from V and 4 bases from J, the gap between germline ends came to 13 bases. CDR3 bases: TGTGCCAGCAGCTCCCCGTGGACATTCTATGGCTACACCTTC. Translation: CASSSPWTFYGYTF. Full variable domain (missing parts from reference TRBV7-9 and TRBJ1-2): DTGVSQNPRHKITKRGQNVTFRCDPISEHNRLYWYRQTLGQGPEFLTYFQNEAQLEKSRLLSDRFSAERPKGSFSTLEIQRTEQGDSAMYLCASSSPWTFYGYTFGSGTRLTVV.

This chain links TRBV28 with TRBJ1-5; perhaps TRBD1 as D (6 bases). The germline CDR1 and CDR2 sequences are MDHEN and SYDVKM. The CDR3 extends over 14 amino acids. V lost 6 bases and J lost 4, with 13 bases in between. CDR3 sequence reads: CASSSDRKNQPQHF. The CDR3, as DNA: TGTGCCAGCAGCTCGGACAGAAAGAATCAGCCCCAGCATTTT.

The V and J genes are TRBV7-9 and TRBJ1-2; 7 bases line up with TRBD1. Unmatched junction bases numbered 8, after V lost 3 bases and J lost 7 bases. This CDR3 has 14 amino acids. The germline CDR1 and CDR2 sequences are SEHNR and FQNEAQ (reference sequence). DNA of the CDR3: TGTGCCAGCAGCTTTACCGGGACAGCTTCTGGCTACACCTTC. It codes for CASSFTGTASGYTF.

The V and J genes are TRBV9 and TRBJ2-7; no reliable D call. V lost 3 bases and J lost 2, with 6 bases in between. The CDR3 consists of 12 residues. Germline V gene sequence: CDR1 SGDLS, CDR2 YYNGEE. This CDR3 is CASSGRAYEQYF. CDR3 nucleotide sequence: TGTGCCAGCAGCGGACGGGCCTACGAGCAGTACTTC.